This is a list of T cell receptor beta chains from one sample in a study of CD8+CD57+ T cells in acquired aplastic anemia. TCRdb redid the calling of the reads with MiXCR, one entry per CDR3 protein. The sample lists roughly 180,000 distinct CDR3 sequences; less than 65% were seen once. The source material was sorted CD4+, CD8+, or CD8+CD57+ T cells (not recorded which) from PBMCs. Receptor source: a human donor with severe aplastic anemia or a healthy control (not recorded which). The CDR3 runs from the conserved cysteine through the conserved F or W. The order of the fields is J gene, D gene, V gene, clone size, CDR3 DNA, CDR3 protein. A D gene is named only where the DNA matches it firmly. Only part of the rows carry a size: once, few, many, or a class if the clone is expanded.

J: TRBJ1-2
D: TRBD1
V: TRBV19
size: -
DNA: TGTACCAGTAGTATGGGGCCAGGGGGAAATGGCTACACCTTC
CDR3: CTSSMGPGGNGYTF

J: TRBJ1-6
D: -
V: TRBV11-3
size: once
DNA: TGTGCCAGCAGCTTAGATCTTAGTAGGAAATCTGGCTATAATTCACCCCTCCACTTT
CDR3: CASSLDLSRKSGYNSPLHF

J: TRBJ1-4
D: -
V: TRBV9
size: -
DNA: TGTGCCAGCAGCGTAGGGGGGGCAGTGAGTGAAAAACTGTTTTTT
CDR3: CASSVGGAVSEKLFF

J: TRBJ1-4
D: -
V: TRBV19
size: -
DNA: TGTGCCAGTAGTCCTTCTGATGCCAATGAAAAACTGTTTTTT
CDR3: CASSPSDANEKLFF

J: TRBJ2-1
D: TRBD1
V: TRBV10-3
size: -
DNA: TGTGCCATCCGGACAGGGGTGTATAATGAGCAGTTCTTC
CDR3: CAIRTGVYNEQFF

J: TRBJ1-3
D: TRBD1
V: TRBV7-9
size: few
DNA: TGTGCCAGCAGTGAATCGGGACAGGCTGGAAACACCATATATTTT
CDR3: CASSESGQAGNTIYF

J: TRBJ2-3
D: TRBD2
V: TRBV12-3/TRBV12-4
size: -
DNA: TGTGCCAGCAGTCAGTTCGGGGGGGGCACAGATACGCAGTATTTT
CDR3: CASSQFGGGTDTQYF

J: TRBJ2-7
D: TRBD2
V: TRBV20-1
size: few
DNA: TGCAGTGCTAGAGCCACTGGACTAGCGGGACACGAGCAGTACTTC
CDR3: CSARATGLAGHEQYF

J: TRBJ2-7
D: TRBD2
V: TRBV20-1
size: few
DNA: TGCAGTGCTAGTAGGGCGGGGGGGGGTTACGAGCAGTACTTC
CDR3: CSASRAGGGYEQYF

J: TRBJ1-2
D: TRBD1
V: TRBV9
size: -
DNA: TGTGCCAGCAGCACTCGACAGGGGTATGGCTACACCTTC
CDR3: CASSTRQGYGYTF

J: TRBJ2-7
D: TRBD2
V: TRBV12-3/TRBV12-4
size: few
DNA: TGTGCCAGCAGTGAAGCGGGACGGGGGTACGAGCAGTACTTC
CDR3: CASSEAGRGYEQYF

J: TRBJ1-5
D: -
V: TRBV19
size: few
DNA: TGTGCCAGTACAAAGGGGATACCTCAGCCCCAGCATTTT
CDR3: CASTKGIPQPQHF

J: TRBJ2-5
D: TRBD1
V: TRBV9
size: -
DNA: TGTGCCAGCAGCACGGGACAGGGGTCGGGAGAGACCCAGTACTTC
CDR3: CASSTGQGSGETQYF